This T cell receptor (beta chain) was sequenced during a study of cytotoxic CD8 clonotypes in ibrutinib-treated CLL. The CDR3 has 17 amino acids. In germline, CDR1 is SGHDT, CDR2 YYEEEE. V was clipped by 3 bases and J by 0 bases, with 18 bases between them. Some clones are missing from TCRdb's copy, which holds only in-frame ones; the method was immunoSEQ multiplex PCR. This table has roughly 150,000 clones, 70% to 90% appearing once. Sequenced material: PBMCs, taken at disease progression, from a patient treated with ibrutinib. The TCR comes from a human donor with chronic lymphocytic leukemia. The chain has TRBV5-6 and TRBJ1-1; D is unresolved. The DNA for the CDR3 is TGTGCCAGCAGCTGGCCCCGTGGAGGCCTCATGAACACTGAAGCTTTCTTT. It translates to CASSWPRGGLMNTEAFF.